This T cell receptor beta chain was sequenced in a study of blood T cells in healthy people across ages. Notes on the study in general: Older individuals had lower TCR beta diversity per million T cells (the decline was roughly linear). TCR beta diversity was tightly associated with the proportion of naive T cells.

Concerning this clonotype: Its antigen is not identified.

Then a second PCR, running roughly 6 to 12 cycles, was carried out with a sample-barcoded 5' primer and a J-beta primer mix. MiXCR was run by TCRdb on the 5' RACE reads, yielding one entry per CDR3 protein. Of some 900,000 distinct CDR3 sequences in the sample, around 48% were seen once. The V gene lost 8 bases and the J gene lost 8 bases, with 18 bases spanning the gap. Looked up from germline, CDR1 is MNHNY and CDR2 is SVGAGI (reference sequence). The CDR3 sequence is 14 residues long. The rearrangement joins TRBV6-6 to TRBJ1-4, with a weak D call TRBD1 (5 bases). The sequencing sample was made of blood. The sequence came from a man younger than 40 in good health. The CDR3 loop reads CASHSAGLGEKLFF. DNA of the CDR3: TGTGCCAGCCACTCCGCAGGGTTAGGCGAAAAACTGTTTTTT.